This T cell receptor beta chain was sequenced for a study of cytomegalovirus exposure and HLA in healthy donors. Study outcomes and limitations: The study designated about 180 TCR beta chains cytomegalovirus-associated. No immune exposure information besides CMV serostatus was available. From TCR beta sequences, most subjects' HLA-A and HLA-B alleles were reportedly predicted accurately.

Amplification used 60 Vbeta primers and 13 Jbeta primers. The protocol was immunoSEQ multiplex PCR, while the TCRdb copy is restricted to in-frame clones and leaves out a portion. Its listing shows about 77,000 clones. With respect to this clone: Its matching antigen is unknown.

Sample: PBMCs. This TCR derives from a man aged 50 to 59 in good health and CMV-seropositive.

As DNA, the CDR3 is TGTGCCAGCAGCTTAGGCGAGCGGGGGGGATACAATGAGCAGTTCTTC. This sequence encodes CASSLGERGGYNEQFF. This chain connects TRBV11-1 to TRBJ2-1; 10 bases fit TRBD2. J lost 4 bases, V lost 1 base, and 4 bases had no gene match. The V gene's germline CDR1 is SGHAT and CDR2 FQDESV (reference sequence). The CDR3 contains 16 residues.